Only a few counts were recorded for the clone carrying this T cell receptor beta chain. Its antigen is still unknown. This sample is drawn from a study of cytomegalovirus exposure and HLA in healthy donors. 13 Jbeta primers and 60 Vbeta primers were used for the PCR. TCRdb keeps only in-frame clones here, not all; method: immunoSEQ multiplex PCR. The table has about 160,000 clones, under 80% seen once. Broader study findings: Available immune exposure information covered CMV serostatus only. In a later analysis, DRB1 alleles had the most associated TCRs; HLA-C alleles the fewest. As a later analysis revealed, most CMV-associated TCR beta chains appeared HLA-restricted. While the bulk of TCR sequences proved rare, some public TCRs turned up in many donors.

This TCR derives from a man in his forties in good health and CMV-seronegative. Sequencing used PBMCs.

The CDR3 sequence is CASSERGGREQETQYF. As DNA, the CDR3 is TGTGCCAGCAGTGAGAGGGGGGGGAGGGAACAAGAGACCCAGTACTTC. V is TRBV25-1 and J is TRBJ2-5, with a possible D match to TRBD2 (7 bases). This CDR3 is 16 amino acids long. Germline V gene lookup returns CDR1 MGHDK and CDR2 SYGVNS. Between the trimmed V and J ends, which lost 3 bases and 2 bases, there was a span of 16 bases.